Following are 14 T cell receptor beta chains from one sample sequenced in a study of blood T cell repertoires in COVID-19. Using immunoSEQ multiplex PCR, the repertoire was profiled, and TCRdb retains in-frame clones only, with some absent. The sample contains over 200,000 clones, 86% of which appear only once. Specimen: PBMCs or T cells enriched from blood (not recorded which). The receptors derive from a man aged 18 to 29 who had recovered from COVID-19.

The J gene is TRBJ2-7, the V gene TRBV19; TRBD1 is a possible D gene (5 bases). V gave up 4 bases and J gave up 3 bases, with 10 bases separating them. The CDR3 spans 13 residues. CDR1 LNHDA and CDR2 SQIVND come from the germline V gene (reference sequence). This CDR3 is CASSRQSDYEQYF. The CDR3 DNA sequence: TGTGCCAGTAGTAGACAGAGCGACTACGAGCAGTACTTC.

The chain couples TRBV7-9 to TRBJ2-7, with TRBD1 matching 9 bases. The CDR3 length is 16 residues. Germline V CDR1 and CDR2: SEHNR, FQNEAQ (reference sequence). V lost 1 base, J lost 6 bases, and 10 bases stayed unmatched. The CDR3 here is CASSLGWTGEDLEQYF. CDR3 nucleotides: TGTGCCAGCAGCTTAGGGTGGACAGGGGAGGATCTCGAGCAGTACTTC. The entire variable domain, with the rest obtained from reference TRBV7-9 and TRBJ2-7, is as follows: DTGVSQNPRHKITKRGQNVTFRCDPISEHNRLYWYRQTLGQGPEFLTYFQNEAQLEKSRLLSDRFSAERPKGSFSTLEIQRTEQGDSAMYLCASSLGWTGEDLEQYFGPGTRLTVT.

The CDR3 DNA sequence: TGTGCCAGCAGCCCCGGGACAGTCAATCAGCCCCAGCATTTT. Its protein product is CASSPGTVNQPQHF. The chain has TRBV7-9 and TRBJ1-5; TRBD1 agrees at 7 bases. Per germline, CDR1 SEHNR and CDR2 FQNEAQ (reference sequence). Trimming cost V 5 bases and J 3 bases; bases outside gene matches: 4. The CDR3 contains 14 residues.

This chain links TRBV7-8 with TRBJ2-1; TRBD2 agrees at 10 bases. Germline loops: CDR1 SGHVS, CDR2 FQNEAQ. CDR3 size: 21 residues. J was trimmed by 7 bases and V by 3 bases; bases with no gene match: 24. The CDR3 is CASSFNTWLAGANTHGNEQFF. The CDR3 nucleotides read TGTGCCAGCAGCTTTAATACATGGCTAGCGGGAGCGAATACTCATGGGAATGAGCAGTTCTTC.

This clone was recorded a few times. V gene TRBV7-9 combines with J gene TRBJ1-2, with a tentative D call TRBD1 (6 bases). Germline values: CDR1 SEHNR, CDR2 FQNEAQ (reference sequence). V shed 1 base and J shed 4 bases, with 10 bases lying between them. The CDR3 runs 14 residues. CDR3: CASSLGGRSYGYTF. CDR3 bases: TGTGCCAGCAGCTTAGGGGGGCGGAGCTATGGCTACACCTTC.

The J gene is TRBJ1-6, the V gene TRBV6-5; no definite D call. The ends were cut back, 5 bases at V and 8 bases at J, with 7 bases in the middle. The CDR3 is 12 amino acids. Germline V gene data show CDR1 as MNHEY and CDR2 as SVGAGI. CDR3 in amino acids: CASSHRDSPLHF. As DNA, the CDR3 is TGTGCCAGCAGTCATAGAGATTCACCCCTCCACTTT.

The V and J genes are TRBV13 and TRBJ2-5, with unresolved D. This CDR3 region has 11 residues. The ends were cut back, 3 bases at V and 6 bases at J, with 5 bases in the middle. Germline V gene sequence: CDR1 PRHDT, CDR2 FYEKMQ (reference sequence). CDR3 loop: CASSFGQTQYF. CDR3 nucleotides: TGTGCCAGCAGCTTTGGGCAGACCCAGTACTTC.

The chain has TRBV2 and TRBJ1-2, with 9 positions matching TRBD1. The V segment lost 3 bases and the J segment 3 bases; nucleotides outside the gene matches: 2. Per the germline V gene, CDR1 is SNHLY and CDR2 is FYNNEI. This CDR3 is built from 14 residues. For the CDR3, the DNA is TGTGCCAGCAGTGAGGACAGGGGCGACTATGGCTACACCTTC. It encodes CASSEDRGDYGYTF.

V gene TRBV5-1 combines with J gene TRBJ1-2; 7 bases match TRBD1. There are 15 residues in the CDR3. Germline CDR1 SGHRS, CDR2 YFSETQ. The V segment lost 1 base and the J segment 7 bases; nucleotides outside the gene matches: 10. Written as DNA, the CDR3 is TGCGCCAGCAGCTTGACCCCCGACAGGGATAGTGGCTACACCTTC. Amino acids: CASSLTPDRDSGYTF.

This sequence joins TRBV7-2 and TRBJ1-1, with 8 bases identical to TRBD1. The J segment lost 2 bases and the V segment lost 1 base, leaving 3 bases of the junction unmatched. The CDR3 covers 15 residues. Germline V gene lookup returns CDR1 SGHTA and CDR2 FQGNSA. CDR3 DNA: TGTGCCAGCAGCTTAGTTACAGGGGGAAACACTGAAGCTTTCTTT. This codes for CASSLVTGGNTEAFF.

This chain uses TRBV19 with TRBJ2-3; D perhaps matches TRBD2 (6 bases). V was shortened by 3 bases and J by 0 bases, with 10 bases between the two germline ends. CDR1 and CDR2 (germline): LNHDA, SQIVND (reference sequence). This CDR3 region has 15 residues. In DNA, the CDR3 is TGTGCCAGTAGTATTCTAGCGCTTAGCACAGATACGCAGTATTTT. This translates into CASSILALSTDTQYF.

J is TRBJ2-2 and V is TRBV5-6; D is perhaps TRBD1 (6 bases). Germline values: CDR1 SGHDT, CDR2 YYEEEE. V was trimmed by 2 bases and J by 5 bases, leaving 10 bases between them. The CDR3 is made up of 14 amino acids. CDR3: CASSLGQQTGELFF. In DNA, the CDR3 is TGTGCCAGCAGCTTAGGACAGCAGACCGGGGAGCTGTTTTTT.

This chain joins TRBV27 and TRBJ2-7; 7 bases agree with TRBD1. This CDR3 spans 17 amino acids. After removal of 0 bases from V and 3 bases from J, the junction contained 11 bases not matched to a gene. CDR1 is MNHEY, CDR2 SMNVEV, per germline (reference sequence). The CDR3 here is CASSLSGQGVIVYEQYF. DNA for the CDR3: TGTGCCAGCAGTTTATCAGGCCAGGGGGTTATTGTCTACGAGCAGTACTTC.

CDR3 protein: CASSFLGGGEQYF. DNA for the CDR3: TGTGCCAGCAGCTTCTTAGGAGGAGGGGAGCAGTACTTC. The chain employs TRBV5-6 and TRBJ2-7, with D possibly TRBD2 on 6 matching bases. Germline V lookup: CDR1 SGHDT, CDR2 YYEEEE. Trimming took 2 bases from V and 7 from J, leaving 13 bases between them. The length of the CDR3 is 13 residues. The full variable domain, with the rest looked up from reference TRBV5-6 and TRBJ2-7, is DAGVTQSPTHLIKTRGQQVTLRCSPKSGHDTVSWYQQALGQGPQFIFQYYEEEERQRGNFPDRFSGHQFPNYSSELNVNALLLGDSALYLCASSFLGGGEQYFGPGTRLTVT.